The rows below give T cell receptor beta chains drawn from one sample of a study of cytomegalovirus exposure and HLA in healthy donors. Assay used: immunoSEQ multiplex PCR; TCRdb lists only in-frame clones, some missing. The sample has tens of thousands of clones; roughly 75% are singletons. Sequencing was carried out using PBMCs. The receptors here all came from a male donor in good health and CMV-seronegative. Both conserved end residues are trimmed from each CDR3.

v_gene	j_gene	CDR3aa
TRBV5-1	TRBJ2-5	ASREETREQY
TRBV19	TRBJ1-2	ASSARGSLLSGYT
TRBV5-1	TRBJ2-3	ASSLAWQSTDTQY
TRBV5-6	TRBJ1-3	ASSSTQTSWNTIY
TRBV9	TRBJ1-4	ASSVGSGGGDRNEKLF
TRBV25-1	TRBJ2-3	ASSDLGQGTDTQY
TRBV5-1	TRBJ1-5	ASSPGQGLSNQPQH
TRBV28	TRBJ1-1	ASSSPYGTGIMNTEAF
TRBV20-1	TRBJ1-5	SANRGQPQH
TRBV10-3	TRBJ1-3	AISDGSSGNTIY
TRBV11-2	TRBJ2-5	ASSLRRRSIGETQY
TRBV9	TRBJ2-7	ASNGQGASDEQY
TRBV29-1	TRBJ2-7	SAVIGSYEQY
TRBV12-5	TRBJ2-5	ASGLGGAGGQETQY
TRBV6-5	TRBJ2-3	ASSTGTGGMTQY
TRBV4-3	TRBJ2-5	ASSQDGQGFETQY
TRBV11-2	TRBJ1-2	ASSQGTVGYT
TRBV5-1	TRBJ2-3	ASKTSGPTDTQY
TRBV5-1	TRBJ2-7	ASSIRLAERYEQY
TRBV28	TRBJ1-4	ASSPGLDNEKLF
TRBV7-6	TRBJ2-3	ASSLSQRTDTQY
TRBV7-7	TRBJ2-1	ASSLDSNNEQF
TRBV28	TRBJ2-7	ASSLAGQVYEQY
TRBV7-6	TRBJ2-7	ASSADRADYEQY
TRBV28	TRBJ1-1	ASTPTGAGTEAF
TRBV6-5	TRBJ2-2	ASDSGGDTGELF
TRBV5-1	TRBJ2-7	ASSETGQGRYEQY
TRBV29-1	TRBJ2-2	SVALAGNTGELF
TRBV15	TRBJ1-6	ATSREIRRLARNSPLH
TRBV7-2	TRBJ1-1	ASSSYSGTEAF
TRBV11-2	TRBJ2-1	ASSLDGLNTNEQF
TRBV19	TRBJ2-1	ASSIRRDEQF
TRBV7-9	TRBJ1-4	ASSSTEDEKLF
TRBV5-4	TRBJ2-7	ASSIAGSSYEQY
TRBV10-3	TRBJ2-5	AMRGGGQETQY
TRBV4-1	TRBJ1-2	ASSQNAFGGRDYGYT
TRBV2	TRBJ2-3	ASSEQGTDTQY
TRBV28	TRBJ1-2	ASSIAGQGTGGYT
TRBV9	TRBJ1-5	ASSVGQGANQPQH
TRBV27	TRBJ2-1	ATHPGHSSYNEQF